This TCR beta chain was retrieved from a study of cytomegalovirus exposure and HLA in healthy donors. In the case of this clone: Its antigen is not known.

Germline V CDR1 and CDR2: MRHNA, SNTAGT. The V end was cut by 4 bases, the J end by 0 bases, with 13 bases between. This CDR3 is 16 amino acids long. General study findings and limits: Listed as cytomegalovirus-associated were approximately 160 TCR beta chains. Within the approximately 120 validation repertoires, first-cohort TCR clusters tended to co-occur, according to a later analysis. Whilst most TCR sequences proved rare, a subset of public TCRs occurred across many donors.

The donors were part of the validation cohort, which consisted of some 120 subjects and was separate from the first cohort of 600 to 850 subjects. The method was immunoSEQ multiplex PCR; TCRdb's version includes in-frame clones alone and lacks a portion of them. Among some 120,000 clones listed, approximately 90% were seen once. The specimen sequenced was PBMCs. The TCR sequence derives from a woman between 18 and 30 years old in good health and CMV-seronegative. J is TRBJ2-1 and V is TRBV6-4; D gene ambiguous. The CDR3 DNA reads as TGTGCCAGCAGTGGGCTACACCGAGGCTCCTACAATGAGCAGTTCTTC. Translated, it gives CASSGLHRGSYNEQFF.